This T cell receptor beta chain was identified in a study of blood T cell repertoires in COVID-19. Study as a whole: From the United States, Italy and Spain came samples of acute and convalescent COVID-19. The cDNA or gDNA used as material had been derived from T cells, B-cell-depleted T cells, or PBMCs.

TCRdb's table, derived via immunoSEQ multiplex PCR, lists solely in-frame clones and lacks some. The sample includes more than 400,000 clones, roughly 85% of them seen just once. This clone was detected a few times. The germline V and J ends were trimmed by 5 bases and 4 bases, with 13 bases remaining between them. The germline V gene encodes CDR1 SGHDT and CDR2 YYEEEE. The CDR3 totals 14 residues. What was sequenced was peripheral blood. The receptor was isolated from a human donor in a cohort sampled during active COVID-19. This chain connects TRBV5-6 to TRBJ1-5; D is unresolved. CDR3 in DNA: TGTGCCAGCAGTCCCGGCCAGGCGAATCAGCCCCAGCATTTT. It is translated as CASSPGQANQPQHF.